These 15 T cell receptor beta chains originate from one sample sequenced in a study of shared clonotypes between healthy human individuals. Sequencing used immunoSEQ multiplex PCR; TCRdb keeps in-frame clones, though not all of them. Of about half a million clones listed, around 73% are singletons. The material sequenced was PBMCs. Source of these receptors: a woman aged 40 to 50 in good health. Some clones in this sample may be carry-over from other donors' samples.

Concerning this clone itself: Only one base separates this from a far larger clonotype, so it likely reflects a read error. The rearrangement links TRBV19 to TRBJ1-5; D remains unclear. The CDR3 is 12 amino acids. Germline V gene sequence: CDR1 LNHDA, CDR2 SQIVND (reference sequence). Written as DNA, the CDR3 is TGTGTCAGTAGTATCGGTGATCAGCCCCAGCATTTT. Its protein product is CVSSIGDQPQHF.

With respect to this clone: One base away lies a much larger clone, so this may be a sequencing read error. This specimen includes other DNA sequences encoding the same CDR3. The chain recombines TRBV7-2 with TRBJ1-5; the D gene is possibly TRBD1 (5 bases). The germline V gene encodes CDR1 SGHTA and CDR2 FQGNSA. Trimming stripped 5 bases from V and 4 bases from J, with 9 bases between. The CDR3 is 13 amino acids. Here the CDR3 reads CASSPDSNQPQHF. The CDR3 DNA sequence: TGTGCCAGCAGCCCCGACAGTAATCAGCCCCAGCATTTT.

The chain is built from TRBV7-2 and TRBJ2-1; unclear D gene. The CDR3 covers 14 residues. The V end lost 5 bases, the J end lost 9 bases, and 17 bases lay between the germline ends. Germline V gene lookup returns CDR1 SGHTA and CDR2 FQGNSA. DNA for the CDR3: TGTGCCAGCAGCCCCGGACCCGCCTTTGGTGAGCAGTTCTTC. It yields the protein CASSPGPAFGEQFF.

V usage is TRBV2 and J usage is TRBJ1-5; 8 bases are a match to TRBD1. This CDR3 is built from 15 residues. Germline V CDR1 and CDR2: SNHLY, FYNNEI. V gave up 6 bases and J gave up 8 bases; unmatched junction bases: 12. CDR3 coding DNA: TGTGCCAGCAGACGCAACGGACAGGGACAGGAGCCCCAGCATTTT. It specifies CASRRNGQGQEPQHF.

In regard to this clone: One base separates it from a far larger clone, so it is likely a read error. The J gene is TRBJ2-1, the V gene TRBV30; D is uncertain. Germline V gene sequence: CDR1 GTSNPN, CDR2 SVGIG (reference sequence). V was cut by 1 base and J by 9 bases, with 10 bases left in between. This CDR3 spans 12 amino acids. The CDR3: CAWSDASPEQFF. The CDR3 DNA follows: TGTGCCTGGAGTGACGCGAGCCCTGAGCAGTTCTTC.

This clone was counted once. This chain connects TRBV5-1 to TRBJ2-1, with TRBD2 matching 9 bases. The CDR3 spans 13 residues. Trimming at V came to 1 base and at J to 10 bases, leaving 3 bases not matched to a gene. The germline V gene has CDR1 SGHRS and CDR2 YFSETQ. CDR3 sequence: CASSLWLAGEQFF. CDR3 sequence (DNA): TGCGCCAGCAGCTTGTGGCTAGCGGGAGAGCAGTTCTTC.

V is TRBV6-1 and J is TRBJ2-5, with 10 nucleotides matching TRBD2. In germline, CDR1 is MNHNS, CDR2 SASEGT. CDR3 length equals 18 residues. V lost 3 bases, J lost 3 bases, and 13 bases stayed unmatched. The CDR3 spells CASSERIAGGQTKETQYF. In DNA, the CDR3 is TGTGCCAGCAGTGAGAGAATAGCGGGAGGCCAGACCAAAGAGACCCAGTACTTC.

On this clone: A single base separates this from a much larger clone, so it may be a read error. The same CDR3 can be traced to other DNA sequences in this sample. The chain joins TRBV5-5 to TRBJ2-7; no clear D gene. The CDR3 loop spans 11 amino acids. Germline loops: CDR1 SGHKS, CDR2 YYEKEE (reference sequence). Trimming pared 2 bases from V and 3 bases from J, leaving 3 bases between. CDR3 loop: CASSFHYEQYF. Written as DNA, the CDR3 is TGTGCCAGCAGCTTTCACTACGAGCAGTACTTC.

The chain uses TRBV27 and TRBJ2-3, with 10 bases aligning to TRBD2. This CDR3 is 18 amino acids long. Germline V gene lookup returns CDR1 MNHEY and CDR2 SMNVEV (reference sequence). V gave up 2 bases and J gave up 5 bases; unmatched junction bases: 13. The CDR3 region is CASSLQPWLAGVVDTQYF. The CDR3 coding sequence is TGTGCCAGCAGTTTACAGCCCTGGCTAGCGGGAGTCGTAGATACGCAGTATTTT.

This sequence joins TRBV5-1 and TRBJ1-3, with D possibly being TRBD1 (5 bases). Trimming took off 0 bases at V and 4 bases at J, with 11 bases between the two ends. Per the germline V gene, CDR1 is SGHRS and CDR2 is YFSETQ. This CDR3 is built from 15 residues. CDR3 bases: TGCGCCAGCAGCTTGGAGGGACGGGACGGAAACACCATATATTTT. Protein product: CASSLEGRDGNTIYF. The full variable domain, its missing parts supplied by reference TRBV5-1 and TRBJ1-3, is KAGVTQTPRYLIKTRGQQVTLSCSPISGHRSVSWYQQTPGQGLQFLFEYFSETQRNKGNFPGRFSGRQFSNSRSEMNVSTLELGDSALYLCASSLEGRDGNTIYFGEGSWLTVV.

The chain combines TRBV5-1 with TRBJ2-7; possibly TRBD1 for D (5 bases). CDR1 and CDR2 from the germline V gene are SGHRS and YFSETQ. There are 15 residues in the CDR3. Trimming took 4 bases from V and 6 from J, leaving 20 bases between them. The CDR3 DNA is TGCGCCAGCAGCCCATCCGGACGGACAAGGGGCGAGCAGTACTTC. This sequence encodes CASSPSGRTRGEQYF.

The chain is built from TRBV7-9 and TRBJ2-3; TRBD1 matches 8 bases. Per the germline V gene, CDR1 is SEHNR and CDR2 is FQNEAQ (reference sequence). The length of the CDR3 is 15 residues. Trimming removed 5 bases from V and 3 bases from J; junction bases left unmatched: 7. The CDR3 reads CASSPQGALTDTQYF. In DNA form, the CDR3 reads TGTGCCAGCAGCCCTCAGGGGGCGCTTACAGATACGCAGTATTTT.

The CDR3 DNA sequence: TGTGCCTGGAGTGGGGCAGGGAAGCCCTACAATGAGCAGTTCTTC. This gives the protein CAWSGAGKPYNEQFF. This chain joins TRBV30 and TRBJ2-1; tentatively, D is TRBD1 (5 bases). This CDR3 is 15 amino acids long. The germline V and J ends were trimmed by 1 base and 2 bases, with 12 bases remaining between them. Germline CDR1 GTSNPN, CDR2 SVGIG (reference sequence). Using reference TRBV30 and TRBJ2-1 for the parts outside the CDR3, the full variable domain is SQTIHQWPATLVQPVGSPLSLECTVEGTSNPNLYWYRQAAGRGLQLLFYSVGIGQISSEVPQNLSASRPQDRQFILSSKKLLLSDSGFYLCAWSGAGKPYNEQFFGPGTRLTVL.

This clone turned up a few times. The chain combines TRBV7-2 with TRBJ1-5; D unclear. The CDR3 consists of 14 residues. Germline V lookup: CDR1 SGHTA, CDR2 FQGNSA. Trimming left V 0 bases short and J 7 bases short, with 10 bases between. DNA for the CDR3: TGTGCCAGCAGCTTAGCAGGGATCCTCCAGCCCCAGCATTTT. Translated: CASSLAGILQPQHF.

In regard to this clone: At the DNA level, this CDR3 is encoded by other sequences in the same sample as well. The CDR3 nucleotides are TGTGCCAGCAGGGGATTACAAGAGACCCAGTACTTC. Translated, it gives CASRGLQETQYF. This sequence joins TRBV2 and TRBJ2-5; D is unclear. This CDR3 comprises 12 residues. The germline gives CDR1 SNHLY, CDR2 FYNNEI. Trimming took off 6 bases at V and 2 bases at J, with 7 bases between the two ends. Filled out from reference TRBV2 and TRBJ2-5, the complete variable domain reads EPEVTQTPSHQVTQMGQEVILRCVPISNHLYFYWYRQILGQKVEFLVSFYNNEISEKSEIFDDQFSVERPDGSNFTLKIRSTKLEDSAMYFCASRGLQETQYFGPGTRLLVL.